Listed below are T cell receptor beta chains from one sample, sequenced in a study of blood T cell repertoires in COVID-19. The assay was immunoSEQ multiplex PCR, and TCRdb's table has in-frame clones only and misses some. The sample carries 140,000 to 150,000 clones, approximately 80% recorded once. Sequenced sample: peripheral blood. All receptors derive from a human donor in a cohort sampled during active COVID-19. Both conserved end residues are part of each CDR3. Each record gives: CDR3 protein, CDR3 DNA, J gene, V gene, clone size, D gene. D genes are given only for firm matches. The size field is filled for only some rows; it gives once, few, many or a size class.

CASSRTGEPNYGYTF	TGCGCCAGCAGCCGGACCGGGGAGCCTAACTATGGCTACACCTTC	TRBJ1-2	TRBV5-1	once	-
CASSHSGDYNEQFF	TGTGCCAGCAGCCATAGCGGAGACTACAATGAGCAGTTCTTC	TRBJ2-1	TRBV7-2	few	-
CASSSRGRGFQHF	TGTGCCAGCAGCTCCCGGGGCCGGGGGTTCCAGCATTTT	TRBJ1-5	TRBV7-2	-	-
CAAHPQGQGVNEQFF	TGTGCCGCCCACCCGCAGGGACAGGGCGTTAATGAGCAGTTCTTC	TRBJ2-1	TRBV6-5	-	TRBD1
CATSDSRGTGTYGYTF	TGTGCCACCAGTGATTCCCGTGGGACAGGGACCTATGGCTACACCTTC	TRBJ1-2	TRBV24-1	-	TRBD1
CASSPWGSEAFF	TGTGCCAGCAGTCCTTGGGGCAGTGAAGCTTTCTTT	TRBJ1-1	TRBV7-9	few	-
CASSPGQSNTEAFF	TGTGCCAGCAGCCCGGGACAGTCGAACACTGAAGCTTTCTTT	TRBJ1-1	TRBV7-6	-	TRBD1
CASSQDGGRGQFF	TGTGCCAGCAGCCAAGATGGGGGCAGGGGGCAGTTCTTC	TRBJ2-1	TRBV4-2	-	-
CASSYRDRASSPLHF	TGTGCCAGCAGTTACCGGGACAGGGCAAGTTCACCCCTCCACTTT	TRBJ1-6	TRBV6-2/TRBV6-3	-	TRBD1
CASSLGASGDYNEQFF	TGCGCCAGCAGCTTGGGGGCTAGCGGAGACTACAATGAGCAGTTCTTC	TRBJ2-1	TRBV5-1	-	TRBD2
CARDSNQILNTEAFF	TGTGCCCGGGACAGTAACCAGATATTGAACACTGAAGCTTTCTTT	TRBJ1-1	TRBV21-1	-	-